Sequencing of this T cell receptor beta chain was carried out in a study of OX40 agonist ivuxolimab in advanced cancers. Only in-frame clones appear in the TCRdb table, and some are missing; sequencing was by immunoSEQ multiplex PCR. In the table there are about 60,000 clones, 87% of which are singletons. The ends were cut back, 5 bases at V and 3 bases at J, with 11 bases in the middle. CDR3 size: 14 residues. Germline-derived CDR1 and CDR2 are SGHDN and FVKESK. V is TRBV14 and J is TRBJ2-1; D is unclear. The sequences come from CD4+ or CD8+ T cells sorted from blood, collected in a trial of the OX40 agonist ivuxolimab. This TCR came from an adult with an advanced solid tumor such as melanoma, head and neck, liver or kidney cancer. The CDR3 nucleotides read TGTGCCAGCAGCGCCGGAGAGAACTACAATGAGCAGTTCTTC. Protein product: CASSAGENYNEQFF.